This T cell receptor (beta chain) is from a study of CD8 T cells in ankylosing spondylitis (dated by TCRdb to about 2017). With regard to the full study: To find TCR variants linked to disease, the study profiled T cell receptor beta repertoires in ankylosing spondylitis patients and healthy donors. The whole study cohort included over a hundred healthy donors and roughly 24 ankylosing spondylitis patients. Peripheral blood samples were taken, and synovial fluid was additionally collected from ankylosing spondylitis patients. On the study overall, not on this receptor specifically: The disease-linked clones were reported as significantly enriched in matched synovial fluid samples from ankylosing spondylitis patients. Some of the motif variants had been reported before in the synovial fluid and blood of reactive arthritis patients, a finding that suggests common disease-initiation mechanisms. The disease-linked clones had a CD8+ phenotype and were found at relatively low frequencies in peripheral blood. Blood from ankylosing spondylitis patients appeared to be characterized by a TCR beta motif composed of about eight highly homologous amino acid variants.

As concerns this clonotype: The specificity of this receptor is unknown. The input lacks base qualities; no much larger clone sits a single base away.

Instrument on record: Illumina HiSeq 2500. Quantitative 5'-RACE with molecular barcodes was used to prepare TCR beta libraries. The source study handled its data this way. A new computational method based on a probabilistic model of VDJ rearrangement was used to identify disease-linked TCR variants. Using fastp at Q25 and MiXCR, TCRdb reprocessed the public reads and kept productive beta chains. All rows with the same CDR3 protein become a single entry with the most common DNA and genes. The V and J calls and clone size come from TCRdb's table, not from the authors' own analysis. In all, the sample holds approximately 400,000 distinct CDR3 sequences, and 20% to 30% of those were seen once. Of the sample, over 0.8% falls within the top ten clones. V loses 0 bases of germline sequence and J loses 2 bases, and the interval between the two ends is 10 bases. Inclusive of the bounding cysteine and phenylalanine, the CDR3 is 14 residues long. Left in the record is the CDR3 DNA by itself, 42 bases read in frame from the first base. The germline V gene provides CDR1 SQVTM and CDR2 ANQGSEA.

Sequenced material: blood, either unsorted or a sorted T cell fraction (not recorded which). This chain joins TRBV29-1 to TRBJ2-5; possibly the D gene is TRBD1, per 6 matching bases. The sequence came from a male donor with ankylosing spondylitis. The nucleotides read TGCAGCGTTGAAGACACAGGGTCTCAAGAGACCCAGTACTTC. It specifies CSVEDTGSQETQYF.